Sequencing of this TCR beta chain was carried out in a study of T cell repertoires in cytomegalovirus infection. Study as a whole: Selected CMV epitopes included recently identified HLA-C-restricted ones as well as well-studied HLA-B-restricted ones.

This clonotype has only a few counts. Its antigen is not known. Study conclusions and caveats: HLA-C-restricted TCR beta clonotypes specific for CMV led the ex vivo response. The cumulative frequency of public TCR beta families distinguished individuals who carried CMV together with the relevant HLA.

TCRdb reprocessed the reads with MiXCR, giving one entry per CDR3 protein. Found here are roughly 920,000 distinct CDR3 sequences, approximately 33% of them singletons; the top ten hold 13%. The sample in question was cultured CD8+ T cells from PBMCs, obtained from culture after CMV antigen stimulation. The TCR originated in a human donor in good health (CMV status not recorded). Some clones in this sample may be carry-over from other donors' samples.

For the CDR3, the DNA is TGTGCCAGCAGCTTCGGACAGGACTACGAGCAGTACTTC. Translation gives CASSFGQDYEQYF. This sequence joins TRBV7-6 and TRBJ2-7; 7 positions agree with TRBD1. CDR3 length: 13 residues. Trimming cost V 3 bases and J 3 bases; bases outside gene matches: 2. Germline CDR1 SGHVS, CDR2 FNYEAQ.